The present T cell receptor beta chain was sequenced within a study of cytomegalovirus exposure and HLA in healthy donors. In this sample, this clone turned up once. What it recognizes is unknown. The V gene's germline CDR1 is MDHEN and CDR2 SYDVKM. The germline V and J ends were trimmed by 6 bases and 2 bases, with 15 bases remaining between them. There are 15 residues in the CDR3. Study-wide findings and caveats: Indistinguishability led to the exclusion of some V segments, TRBV6-2 and TRBV6-3 included. In a later analysis, common viral pathogens appeared linked to several of the most significant clusters.

Use of 60 Vbeta and 13 Jbeta primers characterized the PCR. In the original analysis: An analysis performed later counted 70 million to 90 million unique TCR beta chains (approximately 12 million of them shared). Sequenced by immunoSEQ multiplex PCR; TCRdb stores in-frame clones only, minus some. Clone size and V and J calls were adopted from that table, with D and trimming inferred from the DNA. The sample contains about 75,000 clones, around 84% of which appear only once. The sequencing input was PBMCs. The chain has TRBV28 and TRBJ2-3, with TRBD2 as a possible D gene (6 bases). This TCR was sampled from a man aged 65-85 years in good health and CMV-seropositive. The CDR3 loop is CASREGRWDTDTQYF. In DNA form, the CDR3 reads TGTGCCAGCAGGGAGGGGAGGTGGGACACAGATACGCAGTATTTT.